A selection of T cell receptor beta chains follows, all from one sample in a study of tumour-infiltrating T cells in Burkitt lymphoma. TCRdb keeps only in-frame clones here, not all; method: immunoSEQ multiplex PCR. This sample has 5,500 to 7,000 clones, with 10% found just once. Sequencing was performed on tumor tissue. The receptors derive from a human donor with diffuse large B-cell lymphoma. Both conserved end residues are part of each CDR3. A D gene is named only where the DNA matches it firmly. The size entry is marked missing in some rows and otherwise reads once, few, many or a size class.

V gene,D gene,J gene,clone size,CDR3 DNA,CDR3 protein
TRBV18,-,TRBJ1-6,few,TGTGCCAGCTCGTTGGTACAGACGAGCAATTCACCCCTCCACTTT,CASSLVQTSNSPLHF
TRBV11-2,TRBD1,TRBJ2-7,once,TGTGCCAGCAGCTTAAGCGGACAGGGGAGCCACGAGCAGTACTTC,CASSLSGQGSHEQYF
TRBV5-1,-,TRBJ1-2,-,TGCGCCAGCAGCTTATCCGACGGCTATGGCTACACCTTC,CASSLSDGYGYTF
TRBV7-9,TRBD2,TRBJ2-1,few,TGTGCCAGCAGCCCACTAGCGGGGGGGCCGAATGAGCAGTTCTTC,CASSPLAGGPNEQFF
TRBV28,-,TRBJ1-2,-,TGTGCCAGCAGTATCTCAGCCTTCTATGGCTACACCTTC,CASSISAFYGYTF
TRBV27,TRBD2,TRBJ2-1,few,TGTGCCAGCAGCCCGGGGGGGATCTCCTACAATGAGCAGTTCTTC,CASSPGGISYNEQFF
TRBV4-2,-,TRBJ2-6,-,TGTGCCAGCAGCCACTTGGACAGCTCTGGGGCCAACGTCCTGACTTTC,CASSHLDSSGANVLTF
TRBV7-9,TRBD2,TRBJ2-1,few,TGTGCCAGCACCCCGACTAGCGGGGGGCCTGAGCAGTTCTTC,CASTPTSGGPEQFF
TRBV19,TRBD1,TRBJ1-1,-,TGTGCCAGTAGTACGCAGGGGGCGAACACTGAAGCTTTCTTT,CASSTQGANTEAFF
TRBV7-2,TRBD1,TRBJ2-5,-,TGTGCCAGCAGCCCGATGATTTTGGGACAGGGGGGTGAGACCCAGTACTTC,CASSPMILGQGGETQYF
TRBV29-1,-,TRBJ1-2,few,TGCAGCGTTGAAGTCGGGGTTGGGGGCTATGGCTACACCTTC,CSVEVGVGGYGYTF
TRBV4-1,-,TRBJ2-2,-,TGCGCCAGCAGCCAAGAGGGACCCTGGCGGGCGGTATCACCCGGGGAGCTGTTTTTT,CASSQEGPWRAVSPGELFF